Presented here are 17 T cell receptor beta chains from one specimen sequenced in a study of blood T cell repertoires in COVID-19. TCRdb's table, derived via immunoSEQ multiplex PCR, lists solely in-frame clones and lacks some. The sample shows 25,000 to 30,000 clones, roughly 90% of them seen only once. The material sequenced was peripheral blood. Receptors originate from a human donor in a cohort sampled during active COVID-19.

The chain combines TRBV3-1 (or the pseudogene TRBV3-2) with TRBJ1-2; D remains unclear. V was cut by 0 bases and J by 3 bases, with 11 bases left in between. The germline gives CDR1 LGHDT, CDR2 YNNKEL (reference sequence). This CDR3 contains 15 residues. The CDR3 nucleotides read TGTGCCAGCAGCCAAGACCGAGAGTTCGACTATGGCTACACCTTC. The encoded protein is CASSQDREFDYGYTF.

The chain couples TRBV5-1 to TRBJ2-1; 9 bases line up with TRBD1. J was trimmed by 9 bases and V by 0 bases; bases with no gene match: 4. The CDR3 has 14 amino acids. CDR1 and CDR2 from the germline V gene are SGHRS and YFSETQ. The CDR3 here is CASSLGQGGSEQFF. CDR3 DNA: TGCGCCAGCAGCTTGGGACAGGGGGGTAGTGAGCAGTTCTTC.

Points on this clone: A read error may account for a junction end that differs from germline. The CDR3 region is CASSDSGTGHGYTF. The CDR3 DNA reads TGTGCCAGCAGTGACTCCGGGACAGGGCATGGCTACACCTTC. The chain links TRBV6-5 to TRBJ1-2, with TRBD1 matching 9 bases. CDR3 length: 14 amino acids. The germline V gene has CDR1 MNHEY and CDR2 SVGAGI.

V usage is TRBV4-1 and J usage is TRBJ2-1; 11 nucleotides agree with TRBD2. CDR3 size: 16 residues. With V trimmed by 0 bases and J by 4 bases, 2 bases remained unmatched. Germline CDR1 is MGHRA and CDR2 is YSYEKL. The CDR3 reads CASSQDTSGSYNEQFF. For the CDR3, the DNA is TGCGCCAGCAGCCAAGACACTAGCGGGAGTTACAATGAGCAGTTCTTC.

Written as DNA, the CDR3 is TGTGCCAGCACAAGTTTCGGACCTAGCGGGACCGGGGAGCTGTTTTTT. Translated: CASTSFGPSGTGELFF. The chain has TRBV28 and TRBJ2-2; TRBD2 matches at 8 bases. The germline gives CDR1 MDHEN, CDR2 SYDVKM. V shed 7 bases and J 5 bases; nucleotides not matched to a gene: 12. CDR3 length equals 16 residues.

CDR3 protein: CASSWDREKLFF. The DNA for the CDR3 is TGTGCCAGCAGTTGGGACAGGGAAAAACTGTTTTTT. The rearrangement joins TRBV12-3 or TRBV12-4 to TRBJ1-4; 8 bases are a match to TRBD1. The V segment lost 4 bases and the J segment 8 bases; nucleotides outside the gene matches: 0. CDR3 length: 12 amino acids.

The genes are TRBV5-1 and TRBJ1-2; TRBD1 might be the D (5 bases). Germline CDR1 SGHRS, CDR2 YFSETQ. This CDR3 contains 15 residues. Trimming cost V 3 bases and J 4 bases, with 16 bases left between them. CDR3 sequence (DNA): TGCGCCAGCAGCTCCGACCCTCTGGGGGGCTATGGCTACACCTTC. Translating it yields CASSSDPLGGYGYTF.

The rearrangement links TRBV15 to TRBJ1-4; 7 nucleotides align to TRBD1. This CDR3 comprises 15 residues. The germline V gene has CDR1 LNHNV and CDR2 YYDKDF (reference sequence). Trimming removed 4 bases from V and 3 bases from J; junction bases left unmatched: 5. The CDR3 nucleotides are TGTGCCACCAGCACCGACAGGGCCCCTAATGAAAAACTGTTTTTT. It specifies CATSTDRAPNEKLFF. Full variable domain (rest looked up from reference TRBV15 and TRBJ1-4): DAMVIQNPRYQVTQFGKPVTLSCSQTLNHNVMYWYQQKSSQAPKLLFHYYDKDFNNEADTPDNFQSRRPNTSFCFLDIRSPGLGDTAMYLCATSTDRAPNEKLFFGSGTQLSVL.

The chain links TRBV4-2 to TRBJ1-2, with D possibly TRBD1 on 5 matching bases. The CDR3 extends over 13 amino acids. The germline V gene has CDR1 LGHNA and CDR2 YNFKEQ. Trimming removed 1 base from V and 8 bases from J, with 11 bases in between. The CDR3 loop is CASSQGGSHGYTF. The CDR3 DNA is TGTGCCAGCAGCCAAGGGGGCAGCCACGGCTACACCTTC.

This chain uses TRBV2 with TRBJ2-5; weak D call: TRBD1 (5 bases). Germline V gene lookup returns CDR1 SNHLY and CDR2 FYNNEI. Trimming removed 3 bases at V and 2 bases at J, with 7 bases between. The CDR3 runs 13 residues. The DNA of the CDR3 is TGTGCCAGCAGTGACACAGGACAAGAGACCCAGTACTTC. Protein sequence: CASSDTGQETQYF. The full variable domain, completed using reference TRBV2 and TRBJ2-5, is EPEVTQTPSHQVTQMGQEVILRCVPISNHLYFYWYRQILGQKVEFLVSFYNNEISEKSEIFDDQFSVERPDGSNFTLKIRSTKLEDSAMYFCASSDTGQETQYFGPGTRLLVL.

The chain joins TRBV28 to TRBJ2-2; possible D gene TRBD2, 6 bases. Germline assignment: CDR1 MDHEN and CDR2 SYDVKM. The CDR3 is 17 amino acids. The V and J ends lost 6 bases and 2 bases respectively, with 19 bases between them. This CDR3 is CASSSPQVAENTGELFF. The CDR3 DNA sequence: TGTGCCAGCAGCTCCCCCCAAGTAGCGGAAAACACCGGGGAGCTGTTTTTT. Together with reference TRBV28 and TRBJ2-2, the CDR3 gives the full variable domain: DVKVTQSSRYLVKRTGEKVFLECVQDMDHENMFWYRQDPGLGLRLIYFSYDVKMKEKGDIPEGYSVSREKKERFSLILESASTNQTSMYLCASSSPQVAENTGELFFGEGSRLTVL.

The rearrangement links TRBV3-1 (or the pseudogene TRBV3-2) to TRBJ2-3, with 12 nucleotides matching TRBD2. There are 16 residues in the CDR3. The V gene end was trimmed by 4 bases and the J gene end by 2 bases; junction bases not matched to a gene: 4. Germline V gene sequence: CDR1 LGHDT, CDR2 YNNKEL (reference sequence). The CDR3 region is CASSRLAGGLTDTQYF. The CDR3 DNA reads TGTGCCAGCAGCCGTCTAGCGGGGGGGCTCACAGATACGCAGTATTTT.

The chain links TRBV12-5 to TRBJ1-1, with 10 bases fitting TRBD1. This CDR3 has 12 amino acids. Germline V gives CDR1 LGHNT, CDR2 FRNRAP. The trim removed 4 bases at V and 7 bases at J, leaving 0 bases unmatched. CDR3: CASGWDRGEAFF. The CDR3 region has the DNA TGTGCTAGTGGTTGGGACAGGGGTGAAGCTTTCTTT. Full variable domain (missing parts from reference TRBV12-5 and TRBJ1-1): DARVTQTPRHKVTEMGQEVTMRCQPILGHNTVFWYRQTMMQGLELLAYFRNRAPLDDSGMPKDRFSAEMPDATLATLKIQPSEPRDSAVYFCASGWDRGEAFFGQGTRLTVV.

This clone came up a few times. The rearrangement uses TRBV7-3 and TRBJ1-1; 10 bases are shared with TRBD1. With 5 bases clipped from V and 6 bases from J, the junction kept 3 bases outside the gene matches. This CDR3 comprises 13 residues. The germline V gene has CDR1 SGHTA and CDR2 FQGTGA. The DNA for the CDR3 is TGTGCCAGCAGCCCCGGGACAGGGGCTGAAGCTTTCTTT. This encodes CASSPGTGAEAFF.

This chain joins TRBV6-6 and TRBJ1-5, with a possible D match to TRBD1 (6 bases). The CDR3 is 16 residues long. Germline assignment: CDR1 MNHNY and CDR2 SVGAGI (reference sequence). V shed 0 bases and J shed 6 bases, with 15 bases lying between them. CDR3 sequence reads: CASSYSTDSRGQPQHF. The CDR3 DNA reads as TGTGCCAGCAGTTACTCGACGGACAGCAGGGGTCAGCCCCAGCATTTT.

The CDR3 nucleotides read TGTGCCAGCAGTTGGACTAGCGGGCAGCAGTACTTC. Its translation is CASSWTSGQQYF. V is TRBV12-3 or TRBV12-4 and J is TRBJ2-7; 11 bases fit TRBD2. This CDR3 region has 12 residues. After removal of 4 bases from V and 8 bases from J, the junction contained 1 base not matched to a gene.

This chain connects TRBV9 to TRBJ1-5, with 7 bases matching TRBD1. V dropped 0 bases and J dropped 0; count of bases not matched to a gene: 6. CDR1 and CDR2 from the germline V gene are SGDLS and YYNGEE. This CDR3 region has 17 residues. The CDR3 protein is CASSVVWDRDSNQPQHF. The CDR3 DNA is TGTGCCAGCAGCGTAGTATGGGACAGAGATAGCAATCAGCCCCAGCATTTT.